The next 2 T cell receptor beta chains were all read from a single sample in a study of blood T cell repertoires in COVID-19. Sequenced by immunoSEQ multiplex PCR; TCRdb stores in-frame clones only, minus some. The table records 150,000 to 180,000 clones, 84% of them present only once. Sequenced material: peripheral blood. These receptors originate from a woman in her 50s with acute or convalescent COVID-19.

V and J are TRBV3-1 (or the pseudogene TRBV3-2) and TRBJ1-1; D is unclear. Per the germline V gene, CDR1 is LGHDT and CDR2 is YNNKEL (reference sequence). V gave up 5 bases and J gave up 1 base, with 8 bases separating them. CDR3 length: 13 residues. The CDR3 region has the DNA TGTGCCAGCAGCTTGAGTGCGAACACTGAAGCTTTCTTT. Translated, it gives CASSLSANTEAFF.

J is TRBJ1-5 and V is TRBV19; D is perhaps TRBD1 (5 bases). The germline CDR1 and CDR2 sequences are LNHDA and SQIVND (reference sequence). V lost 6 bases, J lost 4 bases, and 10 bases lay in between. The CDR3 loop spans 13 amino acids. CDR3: CASREGNNQPQHF. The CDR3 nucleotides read TGTGCCAGTAGGGAGGGGAATAATCAGCCCCAGCATTTT.